Reported below is one T cell receptor beta chain. The data belong to a study of blood T cell repertoires in COVID-19. For the study at large: The analysed material was cDNA or gDNA that came from T cells, B-cell-depleted T cells, or PBMCs.

Cohort assignment relied on participant-reported clinical history. V lost 5 bases and J lost 3; bases outside the gene matches: 7. CDR3 length: 15 residues. Germline lookup yields CDR1 SGHTA and CDR2 FQGTGA. In the authors' workflow: Reference gene primers were amplified, and this amplification served to estimate nucleated cell counts. TCRdb keeps only in-frame clones here, not all; method: immunoSEQ multiplex PCR. V and J calls and clone size follow that table, whereas D and trimming were derived from the DNA. The data show 300,000 to 400,000 clones, around nine tenths seen once. The source material was PBMCs or T cells enriched from blood (not recorded which). The chain combines TRBV7-3 with TRBJ2-3; 8 bases line up with TRBD1. This sequence was found in a man aged 55-75 years who had recovered from COVID-19. The CDR3 coding sequence is TGTGCCAGCAGCCCGAGGACAGGGCGAACAGATACGCAGTATTTT. Translated: CASSPRTGRTDTQYF.